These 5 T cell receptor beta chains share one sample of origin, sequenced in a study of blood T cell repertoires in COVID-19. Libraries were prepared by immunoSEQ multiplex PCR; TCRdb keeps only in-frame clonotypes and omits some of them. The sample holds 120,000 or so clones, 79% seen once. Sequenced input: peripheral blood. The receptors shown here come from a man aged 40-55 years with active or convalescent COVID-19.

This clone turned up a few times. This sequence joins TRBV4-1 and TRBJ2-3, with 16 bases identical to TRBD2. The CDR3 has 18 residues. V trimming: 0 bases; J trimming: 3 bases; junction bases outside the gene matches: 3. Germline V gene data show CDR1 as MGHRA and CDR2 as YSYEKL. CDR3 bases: TGCGCCAGCAGCCAAGAAGGGACTAGCGGGGGGGCGACAGATACGCAGTATTTT. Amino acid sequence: CASSQEGTSGGATDTQYF.

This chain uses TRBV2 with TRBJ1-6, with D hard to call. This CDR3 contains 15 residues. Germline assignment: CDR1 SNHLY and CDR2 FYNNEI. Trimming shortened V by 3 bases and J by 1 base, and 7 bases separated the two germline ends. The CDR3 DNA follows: TGTGCCAGCAGTGAGCGGGGATCCTATAATTCACCCCTCCACTTT. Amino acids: CASSERGSYNSPLHF.

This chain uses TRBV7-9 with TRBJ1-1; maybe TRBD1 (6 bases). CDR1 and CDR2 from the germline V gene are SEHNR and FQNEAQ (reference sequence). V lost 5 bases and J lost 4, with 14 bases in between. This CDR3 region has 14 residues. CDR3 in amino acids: CASSRQGRGTEAFF. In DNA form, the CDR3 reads TGTGCCAGCAGCCGGCAGGGGAGGGGCACTGAAGCTTTCTTT.

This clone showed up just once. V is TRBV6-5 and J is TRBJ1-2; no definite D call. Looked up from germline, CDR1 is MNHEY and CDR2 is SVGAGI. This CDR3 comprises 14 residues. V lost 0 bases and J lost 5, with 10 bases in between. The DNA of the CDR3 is TGTGCCAGCAGTTACTCCAGCCAGGCTTATGGCTACACCTTC. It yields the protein CASSYSSQAYGYTF.

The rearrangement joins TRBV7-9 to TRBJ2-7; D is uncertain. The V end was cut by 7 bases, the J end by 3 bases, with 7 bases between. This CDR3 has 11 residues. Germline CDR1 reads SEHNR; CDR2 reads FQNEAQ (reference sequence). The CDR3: CASTLSYEQYF. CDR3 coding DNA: TGTGCCAGCACTCTGAGCTACGAGCAGTACTTC.